This T cell receptor (beta chain) originates from a study of control samples from healthy donors and cancer patients. The table came from immunoSEQ multiplex PCR; TCRdb's copy has only in-frame clones and leaves some out. Altogether around 71,000 clones are present, 87% being singletons, with the ten largest covering under 2.5%. V was cut by 1 base and J by 4 bases, with 4 bases left in between. The CDR3 consists of 12 residues. Germline V gene sequence: CDR1 LNHNV, CDR2 YYDKDF (reference sequence). This receptor was identified in a woman aged 45-59 years with head and neck cancer. The sequenced sample consisted of PBMCs. This chain uses TRBV15 with TRBJ2-5; D gene uncertain. CDR3 protein: CATSRVAETQYF. In nucleotides, the CDR3 is TGTGCCACCAGCAGAGTTGCAGAGACCCAGTACTTC.